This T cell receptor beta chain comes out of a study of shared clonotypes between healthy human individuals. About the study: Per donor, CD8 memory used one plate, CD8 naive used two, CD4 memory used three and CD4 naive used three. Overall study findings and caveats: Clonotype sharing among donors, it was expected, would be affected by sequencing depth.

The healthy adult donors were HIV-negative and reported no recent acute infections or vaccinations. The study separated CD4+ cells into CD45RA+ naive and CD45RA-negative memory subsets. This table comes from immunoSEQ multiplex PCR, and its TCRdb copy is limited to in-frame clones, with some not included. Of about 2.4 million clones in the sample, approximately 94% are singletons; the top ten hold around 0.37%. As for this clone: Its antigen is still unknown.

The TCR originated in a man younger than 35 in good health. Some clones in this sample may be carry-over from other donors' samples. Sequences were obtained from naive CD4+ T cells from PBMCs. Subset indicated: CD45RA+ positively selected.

The CDR3 DNA follows: TGTGCCAGCAGCATTACCGGGACCCACTTGTCCGAGCAGTTCTTC. This gives the protein CASSITGTHLSEQFF. The V gene is TRBV11-2, the J gene TRBJ2-1, with D perhaps assigned TRBD1 or TRBD2 (5 bases each). Germline V lookup: CDR1 SGHAT, CDR2 FQNNGV. The germline V and J ends were trimmed by 5 bases and 10 bases, with 21 bases remaining between them. The CDR3 is 15 amino acids.